Following are 18 T cell receptor beta chains from one sample sequenced in a study of patients and donors after allogeneic stem cell transplantation. MiXCR, run by TCRdb on the RT-PCR reads, gives a single entry per CDR3 protein. The sample holds 150,000 to 250,000 distinct CDR3 sequences, around two fifths seen once. The sample was blood, either unsorted or a sorted T cell fraction (not recorded which). Every receptor here comes from a human donor who was either an allogeneic HSCT recipient or a stem cell or donor lymphocyte infusion donor (not recorded which). It is not recorded whose cells these are; they may come from a transplant donor.

This sequence joins TRBV11-2 and TRBJ1-2, with TRBD1 identical over 8 bases. CDR1 and CDR2 (germline): SGHAT, FQNNGV. The CDR3 has 16 amino acids. Germline trimming cut 0 bases from V and 6 bases from J; bases unmatched to any gene: 9. The CDR3 protein is CASSLEWTGWEDGYTF. Written as DNA, the CDR3 is TGTGCCAGCAGCTTAGAATGGACAGGGTGGGAGGATGGCTACACCTTC.

This clonotype turned up a few times. The V gene is TRBV4-1, the J gene TRBJ1-1; possibly TRBD1 for D (6 bases). Germline V lookup: CDR1 MGHRA, CDR2 YSYEKL. The CDR3 consists of 15 residues. With 4 bases removed from V and 1 base from J, the gap between germline ends came to 13 bases. The CDR3: CASSPPMGANTEAFF. The CDR3 nucleotides read TGCGCCAGCAGCCCCCCCATGGGGGCGAACACTGAAGCTTTCTTT.

This clonotype was found once. The CDR3 reads CASSSSGGYEQYF. The DNA of the CDR3 is TGTGCCAGCAGTTCCTCGGGGGGCTACGAGCAGTACTTC. The gene calls are TRBV28 and TRBJ2-7, with 7 bases aligning to TRBD2. CDR3 length: 13 residues. V gave up 4 bases and J gave up 3 bases; unmatched junction bases: 3. The germline V gene encodes CDR1 MDHEN and CDR2 SYDVKM.

The chain employs TRBV28 and TRBJ2-3, with TRBD2 matching 12 bases. The germline V gene has CDR1 MDHEN and CDR2 SYDVKM. This CDR3 has 15 amino acids. With 8 bases clipped from V and 3 bases from J, the junction kept 6 bases outside the gene matches. The CDR3 DNA follows: TGTGCCAGCGGACCGCTAGCGGGAGGGACAGATACGCAGTATTTT. Protein product: CASGPLAGGTDTQYF.

This clonotype was observed a few times. The V and J genes are TRBV12-3 or TRBV12-4 and TRBJ1-6; 8 bases align to TRBD1. The CDR3 extends over 16 amino acids. The V gene end was trimmed by 5 bases and the J gene end by 6 bases; junction bases not matched to a gene: 9. This CDR3 is CASSVSGTGRNSPLHF. CDR3 sequence (DNA): TGTGCCAGCAGTGTTAGTGGGACAGGACGTAATTCACCCCTCCACTTT.

This clonotype was seen a few times. This chain connects TRBV20-1 to TRBJ1-5, with D possibly matching TRBD1 (5 bases). With 4 bases removed from V and 3 bases from J, the gap between germline ends came to 10 bases. The germline V gene encodes CDR1 DFQATT and CDR2 SNEGSKA (reference sequence). CDR3 length: 13 amino acids. CDR3 bases: TGCAGTGCTATCGACAGCGACAATCAGCCCCAGCATTTT. Encoded protein: CSAIDSDNQPQHF.

V usage is TRBV7-6 and J usage is TRBJ2-2; D is possibly TRBD2 (6 bases). Trimming shortened V by 4 bases and J by 0 bases, and 9 bases separated the two germline ends. The CDR3 consists of 15 residues. Germline CDR1 is SGHVS and CDR2 is FNYEAQ. The CDR3 spells CASSSPGANTGELFF. CDR3 nucleotides: TGTGCCAGCAGCTCCCCGGGGGCGAACACCGGGGAGCTGTTTTTT. Drawing the rest from reference TRBV7-6 and TRBJ2-2, the complete variable domain is GAGVSQSPRYKVTKRGQDVALRCDPISGHVSLYWYRQALGQGPEFLTYFNYEAQQDKSGLPNDRFSAERPEGSISTLTIQRTEQRDSAMYRCASSSPGANTGELFFGEGSRLTVL.

The J gene is TRBJ1-6, the V gene TRBV7-2, with D unclear. CDR3 size: 14 residues. The germline gives CDR1 SGHTA, CDR2 FQGNSA. Trimming took 2 bases from V and 14 from J, leaving 16 bases between them. CDR3 nucleotide sequence: TGTGCCAGCAGCTTACCTCGGACCCTAAGGTCCCTCCACTTT. It yields the protein CASSLPRTLRSLHF.

This chain joins TRBV29-1 and TRBJ2-7, with a possible D match to TRBD2 (5 bases). Germline CDR1 SQVTM, CDR2 ANQGSEA. Trimming cost V 7 bases and J 6 bases, with 13 bases left between them. The CDR3 spans 11 residues. CDR3 nucleotides: TGCAGCGGCACCCGGGAATCCGAGCAGTACTTC. Its translation: CSGTRESEQYF.

This clonotype was seen only once. The J gene is TRBJ2-1, the V gene TRBV7-9; D possibly corresponds to TRBD2 (6 bases). From germline, CDR1 is SEHNR and CDR2 FQNEAQ (reference sequence). V was pared by 6 bases and J by 8 bases, with 23 bases between. The CDR3 has 16 amino acids. CDR3 DNA sequence: TGTGCCAGCAGATCTAGAAGACGGGAGAGGGGCGATGAGCAGTTCTTC. Amino acids: CASRSRRRERGDEQFF.

The chain joins TRBV14 to TRBJ2-1; D may be TRBD2 (6 bases). V was pared by 0 bases and J by 3 bases, with 15 bases between. The CDR3 contains 17 residues. CDR1 is SGHDN and CDR2 is FVKESK in the germline V gene. CDR3 nucleotide sequence: TGTGCCAGCAGCCAAGAGGGAGGCAGGGTCTTCTACAATGAGCAGTTCTTC. Translated, it gives CASSQEGGRVFYNEQFF.

The gene calls are TRBV20-1 and TRBJ2-1; possibly TRBD2 for D (6 bases). V was clipped by 7 bases and J by 3 bases, with 10 bases between them. The CDR3 consists of 12 residues. Germline V gene sequence: CDR1 DFQATT, CDR2 SNEGSKA (reference sequence). DNA of the CDR3: TGCAGTGGTAGGGAGGACTACAATGAGCAGTTCTTC. This sequence encodes CSGREDYNEQFF.

The chain has TRBV9 and TRBJ1-2; TRBD1 agrees at 9 bases. The V segment lost 3 bases and the J segment 3 bases; nucleotides outside the gene matches: 6. The germline gives CDR1 SGDLS, CDR2 YYNGEE. The CDR3 covers 15 residues. Here the CDR3 reads CASSAWTGDHYGYTF. The CDR3 nucleotides read TGTGCCAGCAGCGCCTGGACAGGGGACCACTATGGCTACACCTTC.

This chain uses TRBV12-3 or TRBV12-4 with TRBJ2-1, with D perhaps given as TRBD1 or TRBD2 (5 bases each). The CDR3 covers 11 residues. V lost 3 bases to trimming and J lost 14 bases, with 11 bases between them. The CDR3 protein is CASSFRDAEFF. In DNA form, the CDR3 reads TGTGCCAGCAGTTTCCGGGACGCGGAGTTCTTC.

The V and J genes are TRBV12-3 or TRBV12-4 and TRBJ1-1; perhaps TRBD1 as D (6 bases). The CDR3 has 14 amino acids. Trimming stripped 6 bases from V and 1 base from J, with 12 bases between. The CDR3 reads CASRPGVGNTEAFF. CDR3 bases: TGTGCCAGCAGGCCAGGGGTGGGGAACACTGAAGCTTTCTTT.

The rearrangement uses TRBV9 and TRBJ1-1, with D possibly matching TRBD1 (6 bases). The V gene lost 3 bases and the J gene lost 3 bases, with 21 bases spanning the gap. The CDR3 consists of 17 residues. The germline CDR1 and CDR2 sequences are SGDLS and YYNGEE. The CDR3 loop reads CASSAPPGGAWDTEAFF. For the CDR3, the DNA is TGTGCCAGCAGCGCACCCCCTGGGGGGGCGTGGGACACTGAAGCTTTCTTT.

The chain couples TRBV29-1 to TRBJ1-2; D is uncertain. CDR1 and CDR2 from the germline V gene are SQVTM and ANQGSEA. The V end was cut by 3 bases, the J end by 0 bases, with 8 bases between. The CDR3 is 13 amino acids. The DNA of the CDR3 is TGCAGCGTTGAGTTTTGGGCTAACTATGGCTACACCTTC. This sequence encodes CSVEFWANYGYTF.

This clonotype occurred a few times. The chain carries TRBV29-1 and TRBJ2-1; TRBD2 matches 11 bases. Germline V lookup: CDR1 SQVTM, CDR2 ANQGSEA. Germline trimming cut 3 bases from V and 3 bases from J; bases unmatched to any gene: 4. The CDR3 runs 15 residues. CDR3 nucleotides: TGCAGCGTTGATCATAGCGGGAGGGTCTACAATGAGCAGTTCTTC. Protein product: CSVDHSGRVYNEQFF.